This TCR beta chain emerged from a study of OX40 agonist ivuxolimab in advanced cancers. The germline CDR1 and CDR2 sequences are SEHNR and FQNEAQ (reference sequence). V was trimmed by 2 bases and J by 2 bases, leaving 6 bases between them. The CDR3 sequence is 13 residues long. Concerning this clone itself: Antigen unknown.

The repertoire was sequenced with immunoSEQ multiplex PCR; TCRdb's copy has only in-frame clones and lacks some. The sample has 8,000 or so clones; almost 90% are singletons. Regarding the study as a whole: The average count of expanded clones was higher among CD8+ T cells than among CD4+.

The genes are TRBV7-9 and TRBJ1-2; no reliable D call. The sequence was collected from an adult with an advanced solid tumor such as melanoma, head and neck, liver or kidney cancer. The specimen was CD4+ or CD8+ T cells sorted from blood, collected in a trial of the OX40 agonist ivuxolimab. The CDR3 nucleotides read TGTGCCAGCAGCTTATCCCAGAACTATGGCTACACCTTC. Amino acid sequence: CASSLSQNYGYTF.